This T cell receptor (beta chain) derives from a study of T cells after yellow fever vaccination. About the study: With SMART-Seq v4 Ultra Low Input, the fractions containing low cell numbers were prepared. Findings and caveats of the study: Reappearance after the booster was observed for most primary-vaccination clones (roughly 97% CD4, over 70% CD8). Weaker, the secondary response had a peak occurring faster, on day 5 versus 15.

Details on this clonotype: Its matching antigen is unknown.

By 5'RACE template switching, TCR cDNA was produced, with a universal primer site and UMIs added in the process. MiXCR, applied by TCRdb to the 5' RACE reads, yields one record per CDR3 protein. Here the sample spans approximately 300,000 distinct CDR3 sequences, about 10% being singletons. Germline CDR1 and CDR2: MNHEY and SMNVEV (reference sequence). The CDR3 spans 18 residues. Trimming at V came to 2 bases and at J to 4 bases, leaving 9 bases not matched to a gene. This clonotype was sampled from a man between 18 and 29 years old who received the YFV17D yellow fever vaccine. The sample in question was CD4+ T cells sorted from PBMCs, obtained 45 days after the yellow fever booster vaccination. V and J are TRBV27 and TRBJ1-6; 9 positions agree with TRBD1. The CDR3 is CASSLRRQGEGYNSPLHF. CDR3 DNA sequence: TGTGCCAGCAGTTTACGGAGACAGGGGGAGGGGTATAATTCACCCCTCCACTTT.